This T cell receptor beta chain was sequenced during a study of blood T cell repertoires in COVID-19. Overall study: Samples taken during acute and convalescent COVID-19 were collected in the United States, Italy and Spain.

In the study's own analysis: Reference gene primer amplification in the assay estimated nucleated cell counts. The method was immunoSEQ multiplex PCR; TCRdb's version includes in-frame clones alone and lacks a portion of them. V and J calls and clone size are as listed in that table; D and trimming were resolved from the DNA. The sample lists around 200,000 clones, 80% to 90% occurring once. Everyone who took part was roughly 18 to 95 years old, and they came from fewer than 25 US areas. This CDR3 region has 17 residues. J was trimmed by 6 bases and V by 2 bases; bases with no gene match: 13. Germline V lookup: CDR1 SGHTS, CDR2 YDEGEE.

This chain links TRBV5-8 with TRBJ2-4, with 8 bases that match TRBD2. This clonotype was sampled from a man between 25 and 39 years old who had recovered from COVID-19. The sequenced sample consisted of PBMCs or T cells enriched from blood (not recorded which). As DNA, the CDR3 is TGTGCCAGCAGCTTTCACAAGGCACTAGCGGACGGAAACATTCAGTACTTC. Translating it yields CASSFHKALADGNIQYF.